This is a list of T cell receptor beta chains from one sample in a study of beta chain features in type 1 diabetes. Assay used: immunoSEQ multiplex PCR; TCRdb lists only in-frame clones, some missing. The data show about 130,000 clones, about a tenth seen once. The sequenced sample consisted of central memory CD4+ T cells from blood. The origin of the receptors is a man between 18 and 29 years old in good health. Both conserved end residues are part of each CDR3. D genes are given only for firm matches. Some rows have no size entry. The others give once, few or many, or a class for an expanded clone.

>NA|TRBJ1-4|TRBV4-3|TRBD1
TGCGCCAGCAGCCTTGGACAGGGGCATGAAAAACTGTTTTTT
CASSLGQGHEKLFF
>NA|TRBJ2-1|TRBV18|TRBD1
TGTGCCAGCTCATCGGGCCGGACAGGGATCAATGAGCAGTTCTTC
CASSSGRTGINEQFF
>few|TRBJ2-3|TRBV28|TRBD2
TGTGCCAGCAATCTACCCCTAGCGGGTGGCACAGATACGCAGTATTTT
CASNLPLAGGTDTQYF
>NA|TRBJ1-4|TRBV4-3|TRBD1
TGCGCCAGCAGCCAAGGGGACAGTAATGAAAAACTGTTTTTT
CASSQGDSNEKLFF
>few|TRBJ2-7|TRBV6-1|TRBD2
TGTGCCAGCAGTGAACCGGGACTAGTTATCTACGAGCAGTACTTC
CASSEPGLVIYEQYF
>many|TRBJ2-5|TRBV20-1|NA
TGCAGTGCAGTGAGGGGGGAGACCCAGTACTTC
CSAVRGETQYF
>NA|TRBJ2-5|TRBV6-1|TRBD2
TGTGCCAGCAACCAACTAGCGGGGGGGCGCGGGACCCAGTACTTC
CASNQLAGGRGTQYF
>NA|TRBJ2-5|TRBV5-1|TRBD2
TGCGCCAGCAGCTTATCGACTAGCGGGGGGGCCCGGGAGACCCAGTACTTC
CASSLSTSGGARETQYF
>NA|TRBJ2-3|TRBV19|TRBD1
TGTGCCAGTAGTACCGGACAGGGGGCCTCTACAGATACGCAGTATTTT
CASSTGQGASTDTQYF
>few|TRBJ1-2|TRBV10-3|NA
TGTGCCATCAAGGGGGGGACCGGGACATCCGAGAACTATGGCTACACCTTC
CAIKGGTGTSENYGYTF
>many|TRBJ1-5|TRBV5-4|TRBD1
TGTGCCAGCAGCTACGCAGGGGGGAATCAGCCCCAGCATTTT
CASSYAGGNQPQHF
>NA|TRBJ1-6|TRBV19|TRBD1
TGTGCCAGTAGAGAAACGGTTGGACAGGATAATTCACCCCTCCACTTT
CASRETVGQDNSPLHF
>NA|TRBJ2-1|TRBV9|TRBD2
TGTGCCAGCAGCCCTCGAACGGGGGACTATTACAATGAGCAGTTCTTC
CASSPRTGDYYNEQFF
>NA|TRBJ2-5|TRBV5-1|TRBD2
TGCGCCAGCAGGGCGGGGGTGCAGGGAGAGACCCAGTACTTC
CASRAGVQGETQYF
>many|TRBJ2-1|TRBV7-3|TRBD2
TGTGCCAGCAGCTTAAGCCCCTCGCCTAGCGGGGCCGATGAGCAGTTCTTC
CASSLSPSPSGADEQFF
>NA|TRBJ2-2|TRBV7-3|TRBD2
TGTGCCAGCAGCTCCCGACTAGCGGTGGCCGGGGAGCTGTTTTTT
CASSSRLAVAGELFF
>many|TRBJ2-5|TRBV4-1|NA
TGCGCCAGCAGCCCAAGACTAGTTGCGGAGACCCAGTACTTC
CASSPRLVAETQYF
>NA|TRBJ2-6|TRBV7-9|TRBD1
TGTGCCAGAGGGACAGGGGCCGACTCTGGGGCCAACGTCCTGACTTTC
CARGTGADSGANVLTF
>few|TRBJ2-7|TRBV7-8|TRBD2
TGTGCCAGCAGCTTAATGGGAGGACTAGGGTACGAGCAGTACTTC
CASSLMGGLGYEQYF
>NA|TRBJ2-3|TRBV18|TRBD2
TGTGCCAGCTCCCTACAGCGGGGAAGCACAGATACGCAGTATTTT
CASSLQRGSTDTQYF
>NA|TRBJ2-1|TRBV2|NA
TGTGCCAGCAGGCCAGGGGAATACAATGAGCAGTTCTTC
CASRPGEYNEQFF
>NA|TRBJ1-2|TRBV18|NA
TGTGCCAGCTCACCTGGTTGGACAGCCCAAGGGTGGTATGGCTACACCTTC
CASSPGWTAQGWYGYTF
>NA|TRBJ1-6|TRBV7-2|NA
TGTGCCAGCAGCCCTGCGGGGCAGACAAATTCACCCCTCCACTTT
CASSPAGQTNSPLHF
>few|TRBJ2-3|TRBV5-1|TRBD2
TGCGCCAGCAGCTACACTAGCGGGGGCACAGATACGCAGTATTTT
CASSYTSGGTDTQYF